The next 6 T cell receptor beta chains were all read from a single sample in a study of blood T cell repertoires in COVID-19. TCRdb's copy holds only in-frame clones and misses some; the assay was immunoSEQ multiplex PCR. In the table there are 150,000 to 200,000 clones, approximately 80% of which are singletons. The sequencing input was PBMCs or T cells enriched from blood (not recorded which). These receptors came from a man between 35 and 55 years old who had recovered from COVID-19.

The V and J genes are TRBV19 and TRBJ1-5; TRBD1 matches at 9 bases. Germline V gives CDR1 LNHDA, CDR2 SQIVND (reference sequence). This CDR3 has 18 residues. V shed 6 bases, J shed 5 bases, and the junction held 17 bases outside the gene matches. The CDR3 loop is CASSNQDRGRPEDQPQHF. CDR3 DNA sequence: TGTGCCAGTAGCAACCAGGACAGGGGACGCCCCGAGGATCAGCCCCAGCATTTT.

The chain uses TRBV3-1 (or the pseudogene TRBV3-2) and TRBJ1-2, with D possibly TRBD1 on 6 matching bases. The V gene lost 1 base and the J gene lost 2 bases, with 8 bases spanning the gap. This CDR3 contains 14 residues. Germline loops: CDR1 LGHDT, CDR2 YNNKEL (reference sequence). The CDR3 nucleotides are TGTGCCAGCAGCCAAGTGGGGGCGAACTATGGCTACACCTTC. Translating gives CASSQVGANYGYTF.

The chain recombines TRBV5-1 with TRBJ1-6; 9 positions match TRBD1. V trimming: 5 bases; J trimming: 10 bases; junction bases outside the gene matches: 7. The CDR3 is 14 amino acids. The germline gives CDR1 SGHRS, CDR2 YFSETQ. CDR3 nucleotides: TGCGCCAGCAGGGCCGGGACAGGGCTCTCACCCCTCCACTTT. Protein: CASRAGTGLSPLHF.

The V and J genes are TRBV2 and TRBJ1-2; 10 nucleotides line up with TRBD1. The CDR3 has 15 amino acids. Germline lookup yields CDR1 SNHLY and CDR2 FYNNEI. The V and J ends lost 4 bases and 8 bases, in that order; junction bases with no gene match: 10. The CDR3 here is CASSGVFGTGEGYTF. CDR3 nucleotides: TGTGCCAGCAGTGGGGTGTTCGGGACAGGGGAAGGCTACACCTTC.

CDR3 protein: CATQGAATEAFF. In nucleotides, the CDR3 is TGTGCCACCCAGGGGGCGGCCACTGAAGCTTTCTTT. The rearrangement uses TRBV2 and TRBJ1-1; 8 nucleotides match TRBD1. Per germline, CDR1 SNHLY and CDR2 FYNNEI. The CDR3 length is 12 residues. Trimming at V came to 10 bases and at J to 4 bases, leaving 5 bases not matched to a gene.

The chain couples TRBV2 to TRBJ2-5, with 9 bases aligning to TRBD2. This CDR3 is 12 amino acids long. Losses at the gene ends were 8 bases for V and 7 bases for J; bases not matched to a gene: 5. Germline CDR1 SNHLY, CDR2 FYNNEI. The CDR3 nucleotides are TGTGCCAGCCTGGGACTAGCCCGGACCCAGTACTTC. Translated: CASLGLARTQYF.